This T cell receptor beta chain was recovered during a study of vaccination and CD4 T cells after COVID-19. Sequencing of DNA taken from cultured CD4+ T cells relied on the Oncomine TCR Beta short-read assay. Each CDR3 protein gets one entry after TCRdb re-called the PCR reads with MiXCR. Altogether 12,000 to 15,000 distinct CDR3 sequences are present, around 40% being singletons, with the ten largest covering under 15%. V shed 5 bases and J shed 0 bases, with 11 bases lying between them. From germline, CDR1 is SGHTA and CDR2 FQGNSA. The CDR3 covers 15 residues. Treatment of the sample: approximately nine-day PBMC culture with coronavirus spike peptide pools or control peptides (ViraFEST assay). This clonotype was detected a few times. What it binds is not known.

The chain combines TRBV7-2 with TRBJ1-5, with D possibly TRBD1 on 5 matching bases. The origin of this receptor is a human donor who had recovered from COVID-19. Sequenced sample: CD4+ T cells from blood, cultured in vitro. The CDR3 nucleotides read TGTGCCAGCAGCCGACAAGGGGTTAGCAATCAGCCCCAGCATTTT. Translated: CASSRQGVSNQPQHF.